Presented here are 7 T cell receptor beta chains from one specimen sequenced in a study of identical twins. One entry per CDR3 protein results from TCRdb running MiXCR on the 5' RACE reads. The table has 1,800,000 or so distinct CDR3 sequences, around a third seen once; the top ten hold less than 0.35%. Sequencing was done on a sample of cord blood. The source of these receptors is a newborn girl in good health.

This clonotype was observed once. For the CDR3, the DNA is TGTGCCAGCAGTGGAATCGGACAGAAGGGGCCCCTCCACTTT. Translating gives CASSGIGQKGPLHF. The chain couples TRBV25-1 to TRBJ1-6; D is perhaps TRBD1 (6 bases). Germline CDR1 and CDR2: MGHDK and SYGVNS. CDR3 size: 14 residues. V lost 4 bases and J 13 bases, leaving 17 bases between the germline ends. The variable domain in full, with the rest retrieved from reference TRBV25-1 and TRBJ1-6, is EADIYQTPRYLVIGTGKKITLECSQTMGHDKMYWYQQDPGMELHLIHYSYGVNSTEKGDLSSESTVSRIRTEHFPLTLESARPSHTSQYLCASSGIGQKGPLHFGNGTRLTVT.

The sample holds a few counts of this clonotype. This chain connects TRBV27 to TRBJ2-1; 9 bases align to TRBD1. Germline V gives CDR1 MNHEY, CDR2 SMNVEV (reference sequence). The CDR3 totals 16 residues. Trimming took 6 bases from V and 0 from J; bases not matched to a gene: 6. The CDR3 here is CASRQGAQSSYNEQFF. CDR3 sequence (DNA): TGTGCCAGCAGACAGGGGGCGCAGAGCTCCTACAATGAGCAGTTCTTC.

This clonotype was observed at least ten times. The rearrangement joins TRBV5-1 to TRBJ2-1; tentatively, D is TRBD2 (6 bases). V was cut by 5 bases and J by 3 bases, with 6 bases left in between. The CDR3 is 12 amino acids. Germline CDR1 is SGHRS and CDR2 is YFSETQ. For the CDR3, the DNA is TGCGCCAGCAGGCGGGGCTACAATGAGCAGTTCTTC. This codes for CASRRGYNEQFF.

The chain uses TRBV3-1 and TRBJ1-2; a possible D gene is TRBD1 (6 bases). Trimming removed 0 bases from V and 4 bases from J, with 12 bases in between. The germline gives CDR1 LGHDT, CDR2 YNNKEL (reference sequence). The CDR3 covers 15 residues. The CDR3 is CASSQEAGVIYGYTF. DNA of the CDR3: TGTGCCAGCAGCCAAGAGGCAGGGGTGATCTATGGCTACACCTTC.

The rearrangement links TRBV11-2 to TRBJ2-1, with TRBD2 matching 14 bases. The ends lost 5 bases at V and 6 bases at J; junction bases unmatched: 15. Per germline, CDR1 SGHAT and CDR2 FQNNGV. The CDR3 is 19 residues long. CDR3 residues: CASSQPYPGLAGAGNEQFF. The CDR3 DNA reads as TGTGCCAGCAGCCAACCTTATCCGGGACTAGCGGGAGCGGGCAATGAGCAGTTCTTC.

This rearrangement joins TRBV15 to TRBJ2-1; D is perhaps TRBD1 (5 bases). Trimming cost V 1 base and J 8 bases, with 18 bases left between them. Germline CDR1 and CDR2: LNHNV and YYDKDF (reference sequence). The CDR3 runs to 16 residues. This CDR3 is CATSRVQARAEDEQFF. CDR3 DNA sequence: TGTGCCACCAGCAGAGTACAGGCTAGGGCTGAAGATGAGCAGTTCTTC.

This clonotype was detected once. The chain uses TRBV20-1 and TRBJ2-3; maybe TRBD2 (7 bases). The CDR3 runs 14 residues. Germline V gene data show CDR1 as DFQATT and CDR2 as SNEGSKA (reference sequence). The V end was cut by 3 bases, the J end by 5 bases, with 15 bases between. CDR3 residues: CSASKYGGRDTQYF. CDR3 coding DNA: TGCAGTGCTAGTAAGTACGGGGGGCGAGATACGCAGTATTTT.